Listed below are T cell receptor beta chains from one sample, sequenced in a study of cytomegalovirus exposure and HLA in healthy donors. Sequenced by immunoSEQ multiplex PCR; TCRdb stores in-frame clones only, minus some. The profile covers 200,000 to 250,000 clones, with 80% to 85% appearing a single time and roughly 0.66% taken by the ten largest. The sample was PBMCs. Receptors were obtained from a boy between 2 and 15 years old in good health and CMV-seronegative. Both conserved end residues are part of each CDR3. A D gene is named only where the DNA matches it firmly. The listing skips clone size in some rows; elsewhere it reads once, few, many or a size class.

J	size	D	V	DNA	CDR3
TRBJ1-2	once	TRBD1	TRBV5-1	TGCGCCAGCAGCTTGGAAGGACAGGGACCCTATGGCTACACCTTC	CASSLEGQGPYGYTF
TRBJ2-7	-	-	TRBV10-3	TGTGCCATCAGTGTGAGGTTGGGAGCCGCCGGGGTTGGGGAGCAGTACTTC	CAISVRLGAAGVGEQYF
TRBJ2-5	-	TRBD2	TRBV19	TGTGCCAGTAGTGATTTAAAGCGGGGCCAAGAGACCCAGTACTTC	CASSDLKRGQETQYF
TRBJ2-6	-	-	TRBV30	TGTGCCTCGGGGGAAGGGGCTGGGGCCAACGTCCTGACTTTC	CASGEGAGANVLTF
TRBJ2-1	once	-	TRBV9	TGTGCCAGCAGCGTGGAGGACAATGAGCAGTTCTTC	CASSVEDNEQFF
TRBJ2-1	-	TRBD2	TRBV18	TGTGCCAGCTCACCGGTTCGGGAGGCCTACAATGAGCAGTTCTTC	CASSPVREAYNEQFF
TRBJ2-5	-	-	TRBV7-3	TGTGCCAGCAGTCCGGACCAAGAGACCCAGTACTTC	CASSPDQETQYF
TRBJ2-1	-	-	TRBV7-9	TGTGCCAGCAGCTCCCGGGGGGCAGCCTACAATGAGCAGTTCTTC	CASSSRGAAYNEQFF
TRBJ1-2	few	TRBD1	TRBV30	TGTGCCTGGAGTGTAGGACAGGGCTATGGCTACACCTTC	CAWSVGQGYGYTF
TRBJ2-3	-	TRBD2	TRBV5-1	TGCGCCAGCAGCTTGGCCGGGACTAGCGGGAGTAGGGATACGCAGTATTTT	CASSLAGTSGSRDTQYF
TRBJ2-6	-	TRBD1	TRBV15	TGTGCCACTGGAGCAGGACAGGACTCTGGGGCCAACGTCCTGACTTTC	CATGAGQDSGANVLTF
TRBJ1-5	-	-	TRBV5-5	TGTGCCAGCAGCTTGACTGGACTGGAGGGGAATCAGCCCCAGCATTTT	CASSLTGLEGNQPQHF
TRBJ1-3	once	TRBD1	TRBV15	TGTGCCGCGACGGACAGGATGGCCTCTGGAAACACCATATATTTT	CAATDRMASGNTIYF
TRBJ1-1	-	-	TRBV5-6	TGTGCCAGCAGCTTGACAGGATCTAACACTGAAGCTTTCTTT	CASSLTGSNTEAFF
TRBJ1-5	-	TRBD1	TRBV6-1	TGTGCCAGCAGGCTCGACAGGGGGGGCAATCAGCCCCAGCATTTT	CASRLDRGGNQPQHF
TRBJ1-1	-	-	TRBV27	TGTGCCAGCGGGTCCCGGGGGAGTGACACCGAAGCTTTCTTT	CASGSRGSDTEAFF
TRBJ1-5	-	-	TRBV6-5	TGTGCCAGCAGTTACGCGGGTGGCGGTCAGCCCCAGCATTTT	CASSYAGGGQPQHF
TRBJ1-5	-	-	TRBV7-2	TGTGCCAGCAGCTCCGGGACAAGCTTTTATAGCAATCAGCCCCAGCATTTT	CASSSGTSFYSNQPQHF
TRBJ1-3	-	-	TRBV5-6	TGTGCCAGCAGCTTCCCCGGCTCTGGAAACACCATATATTTT	CASSFPGSGNTIYF
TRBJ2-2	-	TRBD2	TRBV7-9	TGTGCCAGCAGCTTAGGGCCGGAGGGTGGAGCGGGACGGACCGGGGAGCTGTTTTTT	CASSLGPEGGAGRTGELFF
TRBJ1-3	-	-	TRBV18	TGTGCCAGCTCGGCCCAGGGTGCTGGAAACACCATATATTTT	CASSAQGAGNTIYF
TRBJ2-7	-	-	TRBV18	TGTGCCAGCTCACCGGGCCAAACCGTCGAGCAGTACTTC	CASSPGQTVEQYF
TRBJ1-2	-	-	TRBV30	TGTGCCTGGAGTGGGCCCTGGACTCAAGGGAATGGCTACACCTTC	CAWSGPWTQGNGYTF
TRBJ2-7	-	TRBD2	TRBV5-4	TGTGCCAGCAGCTTGGGGGGGAGGGAAAACGAGCAGTACTTC	CASSLGGRENEQYF
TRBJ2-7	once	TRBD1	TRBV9	TGTGCCAGCAGCGACTCGGGACAGGGGAGGGGGGAGCAGTACTTC	CASSDSGQGRGEQYF
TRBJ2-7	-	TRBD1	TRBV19	TGTGCCAGTAGAACGGCAGGGACAGGTCCTTACGAGCAGTACTTC	CASRTAGTGPYEQYF
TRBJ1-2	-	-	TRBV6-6	TGTGCCAGCACCACGGGGGGATCTAACTATGGCTACACCTTC	CASTTGGSNYGYTF
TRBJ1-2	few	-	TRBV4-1	TGCGCCAGCAGCCAAGGTCCAGAGACCTGGCGGGAATATGGCTACACCTTC	CASSQGPETWREYGYTF
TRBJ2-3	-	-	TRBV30	TGTGCCTCAACGGCCGCGGCAGATACGCAGTATTTT	CASTAAADTQYF
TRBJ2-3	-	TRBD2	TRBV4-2	TGTGCCAGCAGCCAAGCCCCTCGGGGGGGGACAGATACGCAGTATTTT	CASSQAPRGGTDTQYF
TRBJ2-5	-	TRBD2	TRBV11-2	TGTGCCAGCAGCTTAGCGGGGGGGCCCGAGACCCAGTACTTC	CASSLAGGPETQYF
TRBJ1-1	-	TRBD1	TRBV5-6	TGTGCCAGCAGCTTGGTGCCAGGGACAGCTGAAGCTTTCTTT	CASSLVPGTAEAFF
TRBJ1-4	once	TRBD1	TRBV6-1	TGTGCCAGCAGTGAGGCGAGACAGGGTAGTAATGAAAAACTGTTTTTT	CASSEARQGSNEKLFF
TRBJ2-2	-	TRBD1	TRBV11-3	TGTGCCAGCAGAGGACAGGGGTTCACCGGGGAGCTGTTTTTT	CASRGQGFTGELFF
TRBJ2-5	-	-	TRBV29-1	TGCAGCGTTGTTGCAGGGTCAGAGACCCAGTACTTC	CSVVAGSETQYF
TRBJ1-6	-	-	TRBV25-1	TGTGCCAGCAGTGAGGCGGGACTTGGAGGTTCACCCCTCCACTTT	CASSEAGLGGSPLHF
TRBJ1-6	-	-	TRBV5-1	TGCGCCAGCAGCTTGGACAGCTCCTATAATTCACCCCTCCACTTT	CASSLDSSYNSPLHF
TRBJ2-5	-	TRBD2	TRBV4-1	TGCGCCAGCAGCCGTTCTAGCGGAGCTCAAGAGACCCAGTACTTC	CASSRSSGAQETQYF
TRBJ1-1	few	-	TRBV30	TGTGCCTGGAGTGAGGGGGACGGAACTGAAGCTTTCTTT	CAWSEGDGTEAFF